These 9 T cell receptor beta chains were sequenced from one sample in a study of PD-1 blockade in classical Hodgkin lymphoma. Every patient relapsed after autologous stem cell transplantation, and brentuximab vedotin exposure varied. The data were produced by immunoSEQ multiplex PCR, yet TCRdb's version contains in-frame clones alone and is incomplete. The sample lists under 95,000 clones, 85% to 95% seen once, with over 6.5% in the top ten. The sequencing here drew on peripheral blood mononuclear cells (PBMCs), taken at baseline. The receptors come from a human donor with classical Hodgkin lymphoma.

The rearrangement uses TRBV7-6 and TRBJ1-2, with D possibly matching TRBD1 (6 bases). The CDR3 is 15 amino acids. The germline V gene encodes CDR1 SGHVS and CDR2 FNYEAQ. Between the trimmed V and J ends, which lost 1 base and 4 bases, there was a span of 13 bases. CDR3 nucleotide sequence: TGTGCCAGCAGCTTAGGGTGGGGGGCTATCTATGGCTACACCTTC. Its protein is CASSLGWGAIYGYTF.

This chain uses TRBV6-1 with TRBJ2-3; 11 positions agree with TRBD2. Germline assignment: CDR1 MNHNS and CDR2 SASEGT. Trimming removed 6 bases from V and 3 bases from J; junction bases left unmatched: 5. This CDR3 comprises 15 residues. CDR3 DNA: TGTGCCAGCAGGATAGCGGGGGGGCGGACAGATACGCAGTATTTT. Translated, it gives CASRIAGGRTDTQYF.

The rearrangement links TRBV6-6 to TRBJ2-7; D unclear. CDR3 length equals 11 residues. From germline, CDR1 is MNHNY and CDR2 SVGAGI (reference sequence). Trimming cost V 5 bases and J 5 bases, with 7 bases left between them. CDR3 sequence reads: CASSPLHEQYF. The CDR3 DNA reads TGTGCCAGCAGTCCCCTCCACGAGCAGTACTTC.

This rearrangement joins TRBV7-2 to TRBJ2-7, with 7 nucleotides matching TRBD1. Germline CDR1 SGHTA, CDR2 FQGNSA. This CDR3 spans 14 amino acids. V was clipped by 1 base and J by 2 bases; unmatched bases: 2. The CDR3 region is CASSLEGTAYEQYF. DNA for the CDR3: TGTGCCAGCAGCTTAGAGGGGACAGCCTACGAGCAGTACTTC.

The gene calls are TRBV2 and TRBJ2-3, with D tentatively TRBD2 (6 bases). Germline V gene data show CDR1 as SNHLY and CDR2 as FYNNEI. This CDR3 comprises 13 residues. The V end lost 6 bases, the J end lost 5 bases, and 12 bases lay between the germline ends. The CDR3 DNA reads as TGTGCCAGCAGAAGGGAGGAGCGAGATACGCAGTATTTT. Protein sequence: CASRREERDTQYF.

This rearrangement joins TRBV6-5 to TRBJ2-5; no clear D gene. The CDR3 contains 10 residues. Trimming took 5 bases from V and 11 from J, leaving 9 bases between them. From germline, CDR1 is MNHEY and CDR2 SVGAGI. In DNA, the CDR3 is TGTGCCAGCAGTGAAGCCCAACAGTACTTC. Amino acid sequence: CASSEAQQYF.

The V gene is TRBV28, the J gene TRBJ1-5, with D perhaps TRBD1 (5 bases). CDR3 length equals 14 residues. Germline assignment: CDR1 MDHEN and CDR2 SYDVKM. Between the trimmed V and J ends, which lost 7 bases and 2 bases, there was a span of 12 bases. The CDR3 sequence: CASTRAGGNQPQHF. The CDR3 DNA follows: TGTGCCAGCACCAGGGCTGGGGGCAATCAGCCCCAGCATTTT.

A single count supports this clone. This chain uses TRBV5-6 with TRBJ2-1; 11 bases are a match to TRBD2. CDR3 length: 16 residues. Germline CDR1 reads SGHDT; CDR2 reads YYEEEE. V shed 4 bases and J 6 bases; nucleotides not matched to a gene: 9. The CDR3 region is CASSLIAGGPINEQFF. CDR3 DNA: TGTGCCAGCAGCCTGATAGCGGGAGGGCCTATCAATGAGCAGTTCTTC.

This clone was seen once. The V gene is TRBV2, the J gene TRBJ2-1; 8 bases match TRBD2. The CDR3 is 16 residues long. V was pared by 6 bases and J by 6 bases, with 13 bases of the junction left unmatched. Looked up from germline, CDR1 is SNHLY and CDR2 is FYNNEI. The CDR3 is CASSARRGAGGNEQFF. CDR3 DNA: TGTGCCAGCAGCGCAAGGCGAGGGGCGGGGGGCAATGAGCAGTTCTTC.